This record covers a single T cell receptor (beta chain). The Seattle site enrolled patients during active infection and followed them longitudinally. This entry belongs to a study of blood T cell repertoires in COVID-19. Study at large: Sources were T cells, B-cell-depleted T cells, or PBMCs; the material itself was cDNA or gDNA.

Under the authors' procedure: Reference gene primer amplification gave nucleated cell count estimates. Profiled with immunoSEQ multiplex PCR; TCRdb holds only in-frame clones, not every one. The DNA was the basis for D and trimming; V, J and clone size are from that table. The sample comprises approximately 270,000 clones, roughly 84% of which are singletons, and about 15% rests with the top ten. Material: peripheral blood. This TCR was recovered from a person aged 70 to 85 with COVID-19, enrolled during active disease.

The CDR3 sequence: CASSPQGAKVDIQYF. The CDR3 coding sequence is TGCGCCAGCAGCCCGCAGGGGGCGAAGGTTGACATTCAGTACTTC. The J gene is TRBJ2-4, the V gene TRBV5-1; 8 positions match TRBD1. This CDR3 has 15 amino acids. CDR1 and CDR2 from the germline V gene are SGHRS and YFSETQ. V was pared by 4 bases and J by 8 bases, with 11 bases of the junction left unmatched.